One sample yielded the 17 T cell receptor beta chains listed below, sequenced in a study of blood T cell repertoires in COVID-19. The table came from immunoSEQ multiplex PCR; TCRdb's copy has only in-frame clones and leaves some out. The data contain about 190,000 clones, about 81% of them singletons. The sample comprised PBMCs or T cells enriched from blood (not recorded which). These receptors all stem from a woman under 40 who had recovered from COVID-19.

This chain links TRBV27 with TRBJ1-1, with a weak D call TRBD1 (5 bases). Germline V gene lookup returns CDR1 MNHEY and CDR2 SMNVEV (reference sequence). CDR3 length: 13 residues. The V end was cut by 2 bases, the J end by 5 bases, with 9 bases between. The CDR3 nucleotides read TGTGCCAGCAGTTTACACGACAGAACTGAAGCTTTCTTT. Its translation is CASSLHDRTEAFF.

In DNA, the CDR3 is TGTGCCAGCAGAGGGGGGACTAGGGTTAACGAGCAGTACTTC. It yields the protein CASRGGTRVNEQYF. V gene TRBV5-4 combines with J gene TRBJ2-7, with 8 bases lining up with TRBD2. The CDR3 loop spans 14 amino acids. Germline values: CDR1 SGHNT, CDR2 YYREEE (reference sequence). V dropped 5 bases and J dropped 5; count of bases not matched to a gene: 9.

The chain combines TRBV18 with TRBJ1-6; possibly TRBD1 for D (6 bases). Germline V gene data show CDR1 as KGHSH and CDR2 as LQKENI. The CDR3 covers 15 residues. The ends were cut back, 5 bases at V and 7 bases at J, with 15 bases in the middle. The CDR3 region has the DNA TGTGCCAGCTCAGAACTCCAGGGGTCGAATTCACCCCTCCACTTT. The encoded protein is CASSELQGSNSPLHF.

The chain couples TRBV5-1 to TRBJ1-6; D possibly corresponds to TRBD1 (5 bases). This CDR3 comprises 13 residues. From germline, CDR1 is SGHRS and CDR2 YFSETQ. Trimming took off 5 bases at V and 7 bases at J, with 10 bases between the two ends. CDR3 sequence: CASRGLDNSPLHF. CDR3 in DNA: TGCGCCAGCAGGGGGCTTGACAATTCACCCCTCCACTTT.

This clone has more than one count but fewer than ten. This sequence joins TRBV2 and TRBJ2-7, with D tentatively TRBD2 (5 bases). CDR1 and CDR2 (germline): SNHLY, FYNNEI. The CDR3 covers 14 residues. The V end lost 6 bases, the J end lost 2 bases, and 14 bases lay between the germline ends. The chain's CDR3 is CASRADPGTYEQYF. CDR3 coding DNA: TGTGCCAGCAGAGCGGACCCGGGGACCTACGAGCAGTACTTC.

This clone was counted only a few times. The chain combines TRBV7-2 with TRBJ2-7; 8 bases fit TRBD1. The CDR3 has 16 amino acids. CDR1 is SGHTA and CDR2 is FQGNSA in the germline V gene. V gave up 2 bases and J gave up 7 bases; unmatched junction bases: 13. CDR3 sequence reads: CASSLSPGQGAREQYF. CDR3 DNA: TGTGCCAGCAGCTTAAGTCCGGGCCAGGGGGCTAGGGAGCAGTACTTC.

The CDR3 reads CASSAGRGNQPQHF. In nucleotides, the CDR3 is TGTGCCAGCAGCGCAGGGCGAGGCAATCAGCCCCAGCATTTT. The rearrangement joins TRBV9 to TRBJ1-5; D is possibly TRBD1 (5 bases). V was cut by 3 bases and J by 2 bases, with 9 bases left in between. The CDR3 loop spans 14 amino acids. Germline V gives CDR1 SGDLS, CDR2 YYNGEE.

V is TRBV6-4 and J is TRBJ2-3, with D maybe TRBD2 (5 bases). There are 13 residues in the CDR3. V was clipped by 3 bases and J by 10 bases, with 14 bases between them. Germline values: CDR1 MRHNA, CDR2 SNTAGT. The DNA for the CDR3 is TGTGCCAGCAGTGATATCGGAGAGGGATCGCAGTATTTT. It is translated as CASSDIGEGSQYF.

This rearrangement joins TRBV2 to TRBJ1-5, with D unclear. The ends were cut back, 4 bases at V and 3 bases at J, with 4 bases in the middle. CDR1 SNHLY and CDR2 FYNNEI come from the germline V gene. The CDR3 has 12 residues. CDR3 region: CASSGHNQPQHF. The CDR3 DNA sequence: TGTGCCAGCAGTGGGCACAATCAGCCCCAGCATTTT.

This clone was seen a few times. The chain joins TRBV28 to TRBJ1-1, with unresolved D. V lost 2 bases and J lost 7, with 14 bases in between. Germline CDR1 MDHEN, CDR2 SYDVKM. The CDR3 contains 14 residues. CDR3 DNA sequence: TGTGCCAGCAGTTTAGGACTAGGTAGTGGTGAAGCTTTCTTT. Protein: CASSLGLGSGEAFF.

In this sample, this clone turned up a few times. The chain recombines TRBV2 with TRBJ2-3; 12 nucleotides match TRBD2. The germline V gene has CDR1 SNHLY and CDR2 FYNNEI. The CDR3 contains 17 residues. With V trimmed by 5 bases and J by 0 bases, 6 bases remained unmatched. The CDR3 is CASSPIGLAGSTDTQYF. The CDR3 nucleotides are TGTGCCAGCAGTCCGATAGGACTAGCGGGAAGCACAGATACGCAGTATTTT.

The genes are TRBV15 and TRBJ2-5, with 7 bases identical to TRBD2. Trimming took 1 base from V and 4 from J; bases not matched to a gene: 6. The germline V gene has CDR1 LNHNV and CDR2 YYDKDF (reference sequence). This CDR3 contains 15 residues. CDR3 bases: TGTGCCACCAGCAGAGTTGGGCCGGGAGGAGAGACCCAGTACTTC. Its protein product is CATSRVGPGGETQYF.

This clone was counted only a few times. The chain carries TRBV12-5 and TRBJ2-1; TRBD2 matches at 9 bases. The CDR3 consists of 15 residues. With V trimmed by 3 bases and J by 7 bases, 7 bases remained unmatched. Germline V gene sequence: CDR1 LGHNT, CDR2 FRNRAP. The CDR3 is CASGFGASGINEQFF. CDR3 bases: TGTGCTAGTGGTTTTGGGGCTAGCGGGATTAATGAGCAGTTCTTC.

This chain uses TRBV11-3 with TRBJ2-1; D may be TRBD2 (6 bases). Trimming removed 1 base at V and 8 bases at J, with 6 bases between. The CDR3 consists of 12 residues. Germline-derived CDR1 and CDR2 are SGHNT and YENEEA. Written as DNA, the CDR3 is TGTGCCAGCAGCTTAGGGAGGGATGAGCAGTTCTTC. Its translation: CASSLGRDEQFF.

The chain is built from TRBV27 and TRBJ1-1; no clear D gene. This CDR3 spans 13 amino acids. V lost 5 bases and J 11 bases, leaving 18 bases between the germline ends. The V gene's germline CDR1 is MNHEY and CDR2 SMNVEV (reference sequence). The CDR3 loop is CASSQGPIAHAFF. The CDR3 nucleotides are TGTGCCAGCAGTCAAGGTCCGATAGCCCACGCTTTCTTT.

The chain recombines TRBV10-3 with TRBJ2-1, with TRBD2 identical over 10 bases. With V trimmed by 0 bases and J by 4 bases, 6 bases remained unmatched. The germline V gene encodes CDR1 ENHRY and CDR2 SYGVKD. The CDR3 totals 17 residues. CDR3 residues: CAISESSLAGAYNEQFF. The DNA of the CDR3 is TGTGCCATCAGTGAGTCAAGTCTAGCGGGGGCTTACAATGAGCAGTTCTTC.

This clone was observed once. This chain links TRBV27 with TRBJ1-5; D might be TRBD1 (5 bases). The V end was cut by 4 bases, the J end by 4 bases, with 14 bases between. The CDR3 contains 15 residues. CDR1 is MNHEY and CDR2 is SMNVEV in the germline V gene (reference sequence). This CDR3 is CASSYGTGRNQPQHF. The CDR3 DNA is TGTGCCAGCAGTTATGGAACAGGAAGAAATCAGCCCCAGCATTTT.